This is a list of T cell receptor beta chains from one sample in a study of blood T cell repertoires in COVID-19. Sequencing used immunoSEQ multiplex PCR; TCRdb keeps in-frame clones, though not all of them. The sample lists about 250,000 clones; approximately 91% were seen once. Sequencing input: peripheral blood. Receptors originate from a woman aged 25 to 39 with acute or convalescent COVID-19. The CDR3 runs from the conserved cysteine through the conserved F or W.

V: TRBV12-3/TRBV12-4; CDR3: CAAGTSGRNTQYF
V: TRBV27; CDR3: CASSLAPIQNEQFF
V: TRBV9; CDR3: CASSAIDSRLYGYTF
V: TRBV6-6; CDR3: CASRPGQLNQPQHF
V: TRBV20-1; CDR3: CSAFVYGGYTF
V: TRBV29-1; CDR3: CSVVNWNTEAFF
V: TRBV24-1; CDR3: CATSSYSRNSPLHF
V: TRBV18; CDR3: CASSTKQGFTEAFF
V: TRBV19; CDR3: CASLQGAGGNTIYF
V: TRBV7-2; CDR3: CASSAGGAVNQPQHF
V: TRBV2; CDR3: CASSEALGLNEKLFF
V: TRBV18; CDR3: CASSPYRRQGLVVTEAFF
V: TRBV29-1; CDR3: CSVEAMGNTIYF
V: TRBV12-5; CDR3: CASGQLDSLSGNTIYF
V: TRBV10-3; CDR3: CAISGPGQGAEAFF
V: TRBV27; CDR3: CAGSRPPGTSGSETQYF
V: TRBV5-6; CDR3: CASSTGQAISYEQYF
V: TRBV9; CDR3: CASSETRGMGNSPLHF
V: TRBV6-6; CDR3: CASSSVLAGPSYEQYF
V: TRBV6-5; CDR3: CASKPGQGLSPLHF
V: TRBV30; CDR3: CAWTTGQSYEQYF
V: TRBV2; CDR3: CASSEAAGVSYNEQFF
V: TRBV7-9; CDR3: CASSFWGAGLIYEQYF
V: TRBV10-2; CDR3: CATSEEGGQYF
V: TRBV18; CDR3: CASSIRTGSNQPQHF
V: TRBV5-1; CDR3: CASSLGAGGNEQYF
V: TRBV30; CDR3: CAWSPKGANTGELFF